These T cell receptor beta chains were read from a single sample in a study of blood T cell repertoires in COVID-19. The table came from immunoSEQ multiplex PCR; TCRdb's copy has only in-frame clones and leaves some out. Among hundreds of thousands of clones, roughly 80% were seen once, and the ten largest hold 9.4%. Sequenced input: peripheral blood. The receptors shown here come from a woman aged 45-65 years who had recovered from COVID-19. CDR3s include the opening cysteine and the closing phenylalanine or tryptophan. D genes are given only for firm matches. Clone size is given for some rows only: seen once, a few or many times, or a class if the clone is expanded.

D	length	V	J	size	CDR3	DNA
.	16	TRBV5-4	TRBJ2-2	.	CASSSEGAGRSGELFF	TGTGCCAGCAGCTCGGAAGGGGCAGGGAGGTCGGGGGAGCTGTTTTTT
TRBD1	13	TRBV25-1	TRBJ2-3	.	CASSETGADTQYF	TGTGCCAGCAGTGAGACAGGGGCAGATACGCAGTATTTT
.	12	TRBV3-1/TRBV3-2	TRBJ2-7	.	CASSLYLYEQYF	TGTGCCAGCAGCCTCTACTTATACGAGCAGTACTTC
TRBD1	15	TRBV2	TRBJ1-3	.	CASRVGTGSGNTIYF	TGTGCCAGCAGGGTAGGGACAGGATCGGGAAACACCATATATTTT
TRBD2	18	TRBV11-2	TRBJ2-2	.	CASSLGASGRGGTGELFF	TGTGCCAGCAGCTTAGGGGCTAGCGGGAGAGGGGGAACCGGGGAGCTGTTTTTT
.	13	TRBV2	TRBJ1-5	.	CASKNVESQPQHF	TGTGCCAGCAAAAACGTAGAATCTCAGCCCCAGCATTTT
.	11	TRBV20-1	TRBJ2-1	.	CSARSDNEQFF	TGCAGTGCTAGATCTGACAATGAGCAGTTCTTC
.	13	TRBV24-1	TRBJ1-2	many	CATRGGANYGYTF	TGTGCCACCCGAGGAGGTGCTAACTATGGCTACACCTTC
TRBD2	13	TRBV7-6	TRBJ2-1	.	CASSAGLAGGQFF	TGTGCCAGCAGCGCCGGACTAGCGGGAGGGCAGTTCTTC
.	13	TRBV6-4	TRBJ2-2	few	CASSGTDTGELFF	TGTGCCAGCAGTGGCACAGACACCGGGGAGCTGTTTTTT
.	16	TRBV19	TRBJ2-1	.	CASSMGDRRAYNEQFF	TGTGCCAGTAGTATGGGCGACAGGCGAGCCTACAATGAGCAGTTCTTC
.	13	TRBV6-2/TRBV6-3	TRBJ1-5	few	CASSTGFNQPQHF	TGTGCCAGCAGTACAGGATTCAATCAGCCCCAGCATTTT
TRBD2	15	TRBV15	TRBJ2-1	.	CATSRERGLYNEQFF	TGTGCCACCAGCAGAGAAAGGGGACTATACAATGAGCAGTTCTTC
.	14	TRBV19	TRBJ2-2	.	CASSILGVAGELFF	TGTGCCAGTAGTATTTTAGGGGTCGCCGGGGAGCTGTTTTTT
TRBD1	14	TRBV19	TRBJ1-5	few	CAASYRGGNQPQHF	TGTGCCGCATCGTACAGGGGTGGCAATCAGCCCCAGCATTTT
TRBD2	13	TRBV10-3	TRBJ2-3	.	CAIGAGDTDTQYF	TGTGCCATCGGGGCGGGAGACACAGATACGCAGTATTTT
TRBD1	14	TRBV4-3	TRBJ1-2	.	CASSPTGGAYGYTF	TGCGCCAGCAGTCCGACAGGGGGGGCCTATGGCTACACCTTC
.	11	TRBV6-4	TRBJ2-3	.	CASSQGDTQYF	TGTGCCAGCAGTCAGGGGGATACGCAGTATTTT
TRBD2	13	TRBV9	TRBJ2-7	few	CASSLRTSGEQYF	TGTGCCAGCAGCCTAAGGACTAGCGGCGAGCAGTACTTC
TRBD1	17	TRBV4-3	TRBJ2-3	.	CASSQGPTGGITDTQYF	TGCGCCAGCAGCCAAGGACCGACAGGGGGAATCACAGATACGCAGTATTTT
.	15	TRBV6-5	TRBJ2-1	.	CASGGALFSYNEQFF	TGTGCCAGCGGGGGGGCCCTTTTCTCCTACAATGAGCAGTTCTTC
TRBD1	14	TRBV6-5	TRBJ1-1	.	CASSRQGRWTEAFF	TGTGCCAGCAGTAGACAGGGTAGGTGGACTGAAGCTTTCTTT
.	13	TRBV7-2	TRBJ1-1	.	CASSLEARAEAFF	TGTGCCAGCAGCTTAGAGGCCAGGGCTGAAGCTTTCTTT
TRBD1	15	TRBV7-2	TRBJ2-7	once	CASSYGTGGSYEQYF	TGTGCCAGCAGCTATGGGACAGGGGGCTCCTACGAGCAGTACTTC
TRBD1	14	TRBV6-6	TRBJ1-5	.	CASSLGTVNQPQHF	TGTGCCAGCAGCCTAGGGACAGTCAATCAGCCCCAGCATTTT
TRBD1	14	TRBV19	TRBJ2-5	.	CATKRQGNQETQYF	TGTGCCACCAAAAGACAGGGGAATCAAGAGACCCAGTACTTC
.	13	TRBV24-1	TRBJ1-1	.	CATRREWDTEAFF	TGTGCCACCAGGAGGGAATGGGACACTGAAGCTTTCTTT
TRBD1	14	TRBV27	TRBJ1-4	.	CASSLTGGSEKLFF	TGTGCCAGCAGTTTAACAGGGGGCAGTGAAAAACTGTTTTTT
.	14	TRBV5-1	TRBJ1-4	few	CASSSPESGGKLFF	TGCGCCAGCAGCTCCCCTGAGTCGGGAGGAAAACTGTTTTTT
TRBD2	16	TRBV7-9	TRBJ2-7	.	CASSSRGSGTAYEQYF	TGTGCCAGCAGCTCTCGTGGTAGCGGGACCGCCTACGAGCAGTACTTC
TRBD1	15	TRBV3-1/TRBV3-2	TRBJ2-7	.	CASQGGSSCSYEQYF	TGTGCCAGCCAAGGGGGCAGCTCCTGCTCCTACGAGCAGTACTTC
TRBD1	15	TRBV19	TRBJ1-2	.	CASRATGGANYGYTF	TGTGCCAGTAGAGCAACAGGGGGCGCTAACTATGGCTACACCTTC
.	12	TRBV7-8	TRBJ1-1	.	CASRGVSTEAFF	TGTGCCAGCAGAGGGGTATCCACTGAAGCTTTCTTT
.	13	TRBV4-3	TRBJ1-4	.	CASSPQGYEKLFF	TGCGCCAGCAGCCCACAGGGTTATGAAAAACTGTTTTTT
.	13	TRBV25-1	TRBJ1-1	.	CASNTGPNTEAFF	TGTGCCAGCAACACAGGGCCGAACACTGAAGCTTTCTTT
TRBD2	18	TRBV27	TRBJ2-1	.	CASSLASGILSSYNEQFF	TGTGCCAGCAGTTTGGCTAGCGGGATCTTGAGCTCCTACAATGAGCAGTTCTTC
TRBD1	16	TRBV15	TRBJ1-2	.	CATSPGTGPYNYGYTF	TGTGCCACCAGTCCCGGGACAGGGCCTTATAACTATGGCTACACCTTC
TRBD1	15	TRBV7-2	TRBJ2-7	.	CASSPARGRSYEQYF	TGTGCCAGCAGCCCAGCTAGGGGGCGCAGCTACGAGCAGTACTTC
.	14	TRBV7-9	TRBJ1-4	once	CASSFSSSNEKLFF	TGTGCCAGCAGCTTCAGTTCGTCTAATGAAAAACTGTTTTTT
TRBD2	16	TRBV9	TRBJ2-7	few	CASSPRLAGDHYEQYF	TGTGCCAGCAGCCCCAGACTAGCGGGAGACCACTACGAGCAGTACTTC
.	12	TRBV11-1	TRBJ2-7	.	CASSLRGGEQYF	TGTGCCAGCAGCTTGAGAGGTGGCGAGCAGTACTTC
TRBD1	13	TRBV18	TRBJ1-2	.	CASSSTGGYGYTF	TGTGCCAGCTCATCGACAGGGGGCTATGGCTACACCTTC